This is a list of T cell receptor beta chains from one sample in a study of cytomegalovirus exposure and HLA in healthy donors. The data were produced by immunoSEQ multiplex PCR, yet TCRdb's version contains in-frame clones alone and is incomplete. The sample consists of about 160,000 clones, 75% to 85% of them appearing once. The specimen was PBMCs. The receptors shown here come from a young woman in good health and CMV-seronegative. Each CDR3 is given with its conserved first and last residue. Fields, in order: D gene, V gene, clone size, J gene, CDR3 protein, CDR3 DNA. The D gene is left open where the match is weak. Not every row has a clone size; where given, it reads once, few, many or a size class.

d_call: NA; v_call: TRBV6-1; clone_size: NA; j_call: TRBJ1-5; cdr3_aa: CASSGLSSNQPQHF; cdr3_nt: TGTGCCAGCAGTGGTTTGAGTAGCAATCAGCCCCAGCATTTT
d_call: NA; v_call: TRBV6-4; clone_size: NA; j_call: TRBJ1-1; cdr3_aa: CASSDGTNTEAFF; cdr3_nt: TGTGCCAGCAGTGACGGCACAAACACTGAAGCTTTCTTT
d_call: NA; v_call: TRBV6-6; clone_size: NA; j_call: TRBJ1-4; cdr3_aa: CASSYFGGNEKLFF; cdr3_nt: TGTGCCAGCAGTTACTTTGGAGGAAATGAAAAACTGTTTTTT
d_call: NA; v_call: TRBV5-6; clone_size: NA; j_call: TRBJ1-1; cdr3_aa: CASSLARGQRPRGTEAFF; cdr3_nt: TGTGCCAGCAGCTTGGCCAGGGGCCAGAGGCCGAGGGGCACTGAAGCTTTCTTT
d_call: NA; v_call: TRBV5-1; clone_size: NA; j_call: TRBJ1-6; cdr3_aa: CASSWGGRGDSPLHF; cdr3_nt: TGCGCCAGCAGCTGGGGGGGCAGGGGAGATTCACCCCTCCACTTT
d_call: NA; v_call: TRBV27; clone_size: NA; j_call: TRBJ1-1; cdr3_aa: CASSPFFPVRGNTEAFF; cdr3_nt: TGTGCCAGCAGTCCCTTCTTCCCGGTCAGAGGGAACACTGAAGCTTTCTTT
d_call: NA; v_call: TRBV27; clone_size: NA; j_call: TRBJ1-4; cdr3_aa: CASSLQGYEEKLFF; cdr3_nt: TGTGCCAGCAGTTTACAGGGGTATGAGGAAAAACTGTTTTTT
d_call: NA; v_call: TRBV18; clone_size: NA; j_call: TRBJ2-1; cdr3_aa: CASSPGNYNEQFF; cdr3_nt: TGTGCCAGCTCGCCGGGAAACTACAATGAGCAGTTCTTC
d_call: TRBD2; v_call: TRBV6-5; clone_size: NA; j_call: TRBJ2-7; cdr3_aa: CASREREGRSEQYF; cdr3_nt: TGTGCCAGCAGGGAGCGGGAGGGCCGAAGCGAGCAGTACTTC
d_call: TRBD1; v_call: TRBV2; clone_size: NA; j_call: TRBJ1-5; cdr3_aa: CASYRGAQPQHF; cdr3_nt: TGTGCCAGTTACAGGGGCGCGCAGCCCCAGCATTTT
d_call: NA; v_call: TRBV5-6; clone_size: NA; j_call: TRBJ2-1; cdr3_aa: CASSPGLSRAGSYNEQFF; cdr3_nt: TGTGCCAGCAGCCCGGGACTGAGCCGGGCTGGGTCCTACAATGAGCAGTTCTTC
d_call: NA; v_call: TRBV1; clone_size: NA; j_call: TRBJ2-5; cdr3_aa: CTSSPRLAGIRKAETQYF; cdr3_nt: TGCACCAGCAGCCCCCGACTAGCGGGAATCCGCAAGGCGGAGACCCAGTACTTC
d_call: NA; v_call: TRBV6-1; clone_size: NA; j_call: TRBJ1-1; cdr3_aa: CASIRSDTMNTEAFF; cdr3_nt: TGTGCCAGCATCCGATCGGACACCATGAACACTGAAGCTTTCTTT
d_call: TRBD2; v_call: TRBV30; clone_size: NA; j_call: TRBJ2-3; cdr3_aa: CAWSPGTSGSSDTQYF; cdr3_nt: TGTGCCTGGAGTCCTGGGACTAGCGGGAGCTCAGATACGCAGTATTTT
d_call: NA; v_call: TRBV6-5; clone_size: NA; j_call: TRBJ1-2; cdr3_aa: CASSSGHIYGYTF; cdr3_nt: TGTGCCAGCAGTTCCGGACACATCTATGGCTACACCTTC
d_call: TRBD2; v_call: TRBV18; clone_size: NA; j_call: TRBJ2-7; cdr3_aa: CASSPSAGGPYEQYF; cdr3_nt: TGTGCCAGCTCACCATCGGCGGGAGGCCCCTACGAGCAGTACTTC
d_call: NA; v_call: TRBV2; clone_size: once; j_call: TRBJ2-2; cdr3_aa: CASSEGRPTGELFF; cdr3_nt: TGTGCCAGCAGTGAAGGGAGACCCACCGGGGAGCTGTTTTTT
d_call: NA; v_call: TRBV11-2; clone_size: NA; j_call: TRBJ1-2; cdr3_aa: CASSLDPGWDSRYGYGYTF; cdr3_nt: TGTGCCAGCAGCTTAGATCCAGGGTGGGATAGCCGGTACGGTTATGGCTACACCTTC
d_call: NA; v_call: TRBV5-1; clone_size: NA; j_call: TRBJ1-1; cdr3_aa: CASSGRGGTEAFF; cdr3_nt: TGCGCCAGCAGCGGAAGAGGGGGCACTGAAGCTTTCTTT
d_call: NA; v_call: TRBV11-2; clone_size: NA; j_call: TRBJ2-7; cdr3_aa: CASSSHSGEQYF; cdr3_nt: TGTGCCAGCAGCTCCCATTCGGGAGAGCAGTACTTC
d_call: TRBD2; v_call: TRBV7-9; clone_size: few; j_call: TRBJ2-1; cdr3_aa: CASSLGSGRGNEQFF; cdr3_nt: TGTGCCAGCAGCTTAGGTAGCGGGAGAGGCAATGAGCAGTTCTTC
d_call: NA; v_call: TRBV11-3; clone_size: NA; j_call: TRBJ2-5; cdr3_aa: CASSLGQGGVQETQYF; cdr3_nt: TGTGCCAGCAGCTTAGGGCAAGGGGGAGTTCAAGAGACCCAGTACTTC
d_call: NA; v_call: TRBV30; clone_size: NA; j_call: TRBJ2-2; cdr3_aa: CAWGAEETGELFF; cdr3_nt: TGTGCCTGGGGTGCGGAGGAAACCGGGGAGCTGTTTTTT
d_call: TRBD1; v_call: TRBV4-1; clone_size: once; j_call: TRBJ1-2; cdr3_aa: CASSQTGSDSYTF; cdr3_nt: TGCGCCAGCAGCCAGACAGGGAGTGATAGCTACACCTTC
d_call: TRBD1; v_call: TRBV30; clone_size: once; j_call: TRBJ1-2; cdr3_aa: CAWSPQGILYGYTF; cdr3_nt: TGTGCCTGGAGCCCACAGGGGATCCTCTATGGCTACACCTTC
d_call: NA; v_call: TRBV5-8; clone_size: few; j_call: TRBJ2-5; cdr3_aa: CASSLGQAIQETQYF; cdr3_nt: TGTGCCAGCAGCTTGGGACAGGCGATCCAAGAGACCCAGTACTTC
d_call: TRBD1; v_call: TRBV11-2; clone_size: NA; j_call: TRBJ2-7; cdr3_aa: CASSLDVSGGYEQYF; cdr3_nt: TGTGCCAGCAGCTTAGATGTATCAGGGGGTTACGAGCAGTACTTC
d_call: NA; v_call: TRBV5-6; clone_size: NA; j_call: TRBJ1-5; cdr3_aa: CASSLTGRNQPQHF; cdr3_nt: TGTGCCAGCAGCTTGACCGGTCGCAATCAGCCCCAGCATTTT
d_call: NA; v_call: TRBV4-1; clone_size: NA; j_call: TRBJ2-7; cdr3_aa: CASSQPFSYEQYF; cdr3_nt: TGCGCCAGCAGCCAACCTTTTTCCTACGAGCAGTACTTC